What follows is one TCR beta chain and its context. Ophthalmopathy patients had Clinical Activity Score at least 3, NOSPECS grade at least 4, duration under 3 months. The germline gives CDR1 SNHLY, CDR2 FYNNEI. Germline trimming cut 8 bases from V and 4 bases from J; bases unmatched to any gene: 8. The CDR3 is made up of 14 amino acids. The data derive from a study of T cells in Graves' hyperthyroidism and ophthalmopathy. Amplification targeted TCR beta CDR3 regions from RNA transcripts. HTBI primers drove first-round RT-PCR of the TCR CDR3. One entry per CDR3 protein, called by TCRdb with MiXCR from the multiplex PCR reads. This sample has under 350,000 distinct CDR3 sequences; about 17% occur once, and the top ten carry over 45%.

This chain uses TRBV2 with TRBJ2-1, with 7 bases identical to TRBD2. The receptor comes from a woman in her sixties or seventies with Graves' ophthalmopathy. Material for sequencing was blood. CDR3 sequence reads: CASGGGLGYNEQFF. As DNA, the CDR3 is TGTGCCAGCGGGGGAGGGTTAGGATACAATGAGCAGTTCTTC. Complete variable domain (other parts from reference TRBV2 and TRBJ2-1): EPEVTQTPSHQVTQMGQEVILRCVPISNHLYFYWYRQILGQKVEFLVSFYNNEISEKSEIFDDQFSVERPDGSNFTLKIRSTKLEDSAMYFCASGGGLGYNEQFFGPGTRLTVL.